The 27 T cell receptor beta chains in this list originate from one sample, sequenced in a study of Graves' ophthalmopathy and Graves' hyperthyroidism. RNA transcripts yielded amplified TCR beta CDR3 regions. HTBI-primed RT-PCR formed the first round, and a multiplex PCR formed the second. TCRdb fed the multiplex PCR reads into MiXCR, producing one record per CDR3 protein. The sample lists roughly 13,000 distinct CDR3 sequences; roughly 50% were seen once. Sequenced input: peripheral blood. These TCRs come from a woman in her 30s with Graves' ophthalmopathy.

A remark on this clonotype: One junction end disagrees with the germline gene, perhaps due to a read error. Written as DNA, the CDR3 is TGTGCCAGCAGCTTCGGGACTATTGACTATAATGAGCGGTTCTTC. Amino acids: CASSFGTIDYNERFF. The V call is TRBV7-2, the J call TRBJ2-1, with TRBD2 identical over 7 bases. Per germline, CDR1 SGHTA and CDR2 FQGNSA. This CDR3 comprises 15 residues.

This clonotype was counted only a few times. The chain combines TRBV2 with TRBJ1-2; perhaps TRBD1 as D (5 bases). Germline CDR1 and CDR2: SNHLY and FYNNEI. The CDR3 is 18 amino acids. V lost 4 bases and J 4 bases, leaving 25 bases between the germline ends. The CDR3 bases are TGTGCCAGCAGTGTATTTGGGATGGGACCATCTTTCATCTATGGCTACACCTTC. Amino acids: CASSVFGMGPSFIYGYTF.

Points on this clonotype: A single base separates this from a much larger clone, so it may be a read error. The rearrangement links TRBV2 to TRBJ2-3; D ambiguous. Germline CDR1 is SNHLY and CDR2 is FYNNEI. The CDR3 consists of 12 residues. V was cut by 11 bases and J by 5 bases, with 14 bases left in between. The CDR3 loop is CAGNLHLDTQYF. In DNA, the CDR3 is TGTGCCGGCAATTTACATTTAGATACGCAGTATTTT.

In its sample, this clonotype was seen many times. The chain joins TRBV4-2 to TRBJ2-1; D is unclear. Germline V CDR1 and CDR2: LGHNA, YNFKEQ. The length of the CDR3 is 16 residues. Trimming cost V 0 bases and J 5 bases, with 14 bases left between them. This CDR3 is CASSQDQGQFNNEQFF. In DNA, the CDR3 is TGTGCCAGCAGCCAAGATCAAGGTCAATTCAACAATGAGCAGTTCTTC.

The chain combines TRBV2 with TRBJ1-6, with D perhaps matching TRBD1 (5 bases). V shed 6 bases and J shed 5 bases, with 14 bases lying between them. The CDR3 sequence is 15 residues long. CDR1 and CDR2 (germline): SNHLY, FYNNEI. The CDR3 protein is CASSYQGLDNSPLHF. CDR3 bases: TGTGCCAGCAGCTACCAGGGATTAGATAATTCACCCCTCCACTTT.

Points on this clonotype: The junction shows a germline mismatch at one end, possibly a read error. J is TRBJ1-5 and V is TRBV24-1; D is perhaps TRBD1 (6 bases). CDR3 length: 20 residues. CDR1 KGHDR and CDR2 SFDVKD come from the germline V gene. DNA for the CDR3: TGCGCCACCAGTGATTTTCACCACGCCGGGGGGGCTTACGGCAATCAGCCCCAGCATTTT. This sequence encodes CATSDFHHAGGAYGNQPQHF.

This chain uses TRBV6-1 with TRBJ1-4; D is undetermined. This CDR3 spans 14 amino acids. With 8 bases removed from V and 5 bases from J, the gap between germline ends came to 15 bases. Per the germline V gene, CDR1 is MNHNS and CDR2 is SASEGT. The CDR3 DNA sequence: TGTGCCAGCTGTCTTGGACTGGGAAATGAAAAACTGTTTTTT. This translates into CASCLGLGNEKLFF.

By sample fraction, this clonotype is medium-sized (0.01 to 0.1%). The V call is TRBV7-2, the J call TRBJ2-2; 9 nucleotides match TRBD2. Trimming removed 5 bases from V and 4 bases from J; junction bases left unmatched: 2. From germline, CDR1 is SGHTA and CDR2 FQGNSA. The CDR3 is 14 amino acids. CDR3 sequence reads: CASSATSGTGELFF. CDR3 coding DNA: TGTGCCAGCAGCGCGACTAGCGGCACCGGGGAGCTGTTTTTT.

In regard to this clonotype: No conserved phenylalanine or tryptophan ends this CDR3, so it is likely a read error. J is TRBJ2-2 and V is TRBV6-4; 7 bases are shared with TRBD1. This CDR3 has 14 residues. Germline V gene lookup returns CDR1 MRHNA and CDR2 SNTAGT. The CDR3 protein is CANSDRADTGELFL. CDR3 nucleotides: TGTGCCAACAGTGACAGGGCCGACACCGGGGAGCTGTTTCTT.

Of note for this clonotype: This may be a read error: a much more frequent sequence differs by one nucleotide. This CDR3 reads CASGAGTQANGYTF. The CDR3 DNA reads TGTGCCAGCGGGGCCGGGACGCAGGCGAATGGCTACACCTTC. The J gene is TRBJ1-2, the V gene TRBV2; possibly TRBD1 for D (5 bases). The CDR3 is made up of 14 amino acids. The ends were cut back, 8 bases at V and 6 bases at J, with 19 bases in the middle. The germline V gene has CDR1 SNHLY and CDR2 FYNNEI.

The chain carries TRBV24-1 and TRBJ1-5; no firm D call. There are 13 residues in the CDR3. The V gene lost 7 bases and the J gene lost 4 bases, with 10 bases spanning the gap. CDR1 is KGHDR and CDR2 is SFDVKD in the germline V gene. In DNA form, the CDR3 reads TGTGCCACCAGCCAAAGCCAGAATCAGCCCCAGCATTTT. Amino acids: CATSQSQNQPQHF.

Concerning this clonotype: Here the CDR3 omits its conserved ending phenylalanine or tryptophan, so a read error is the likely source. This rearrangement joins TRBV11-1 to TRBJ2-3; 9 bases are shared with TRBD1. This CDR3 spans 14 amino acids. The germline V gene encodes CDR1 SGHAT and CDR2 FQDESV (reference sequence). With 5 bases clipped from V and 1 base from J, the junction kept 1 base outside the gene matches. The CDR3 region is CASSRDRGTDTQYL. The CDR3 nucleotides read TGTGCCAGCAGCAGGGACAGGGGCACAGATACGCAGTATCTT.

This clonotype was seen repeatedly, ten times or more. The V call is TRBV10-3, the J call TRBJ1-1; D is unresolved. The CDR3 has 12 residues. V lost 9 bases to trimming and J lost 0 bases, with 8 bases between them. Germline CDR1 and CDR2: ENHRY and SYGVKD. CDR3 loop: CAIRELNTEAFF. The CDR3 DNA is TGTGCCATACGGGAGCTGAACACTGAAGCTTTCTTT.

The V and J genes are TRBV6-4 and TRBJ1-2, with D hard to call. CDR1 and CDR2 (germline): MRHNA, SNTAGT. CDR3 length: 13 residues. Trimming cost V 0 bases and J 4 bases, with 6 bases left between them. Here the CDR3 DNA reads TGTGCCAGCAGTGACTCGGGGATCTATGGCTACACCTTC. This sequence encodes CASSDSGIYGYTF.

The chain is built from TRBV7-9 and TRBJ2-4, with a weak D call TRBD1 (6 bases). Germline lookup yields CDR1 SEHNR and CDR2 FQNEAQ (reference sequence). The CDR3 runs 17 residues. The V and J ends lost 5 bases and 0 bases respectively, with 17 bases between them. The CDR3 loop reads CASSPRDTRLAKNIQYF. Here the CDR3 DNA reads TGTGCCAGCAGCCCCCGGGACACTCGACTAGCCAAAAACATTCAGTACTTC.

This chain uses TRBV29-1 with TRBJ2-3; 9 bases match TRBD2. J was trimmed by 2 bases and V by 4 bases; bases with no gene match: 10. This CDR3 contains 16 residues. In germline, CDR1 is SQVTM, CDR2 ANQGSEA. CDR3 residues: CSVAAAGGPPTDTQYF. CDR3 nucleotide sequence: TGCAGCGTTGCGGCAGCGGGAGGCCCCCCCACAGATACGCAGTATTTT.

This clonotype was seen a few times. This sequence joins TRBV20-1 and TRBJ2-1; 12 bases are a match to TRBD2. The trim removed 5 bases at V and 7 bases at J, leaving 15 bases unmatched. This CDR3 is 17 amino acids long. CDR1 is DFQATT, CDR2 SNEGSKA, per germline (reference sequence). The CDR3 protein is CSAWLRERLAGVNEQFF. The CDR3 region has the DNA TGCAGTGCTTGGCTCAGGGAGCGACTAGCGGGAGTGAATGAGCAGTTCTTC.

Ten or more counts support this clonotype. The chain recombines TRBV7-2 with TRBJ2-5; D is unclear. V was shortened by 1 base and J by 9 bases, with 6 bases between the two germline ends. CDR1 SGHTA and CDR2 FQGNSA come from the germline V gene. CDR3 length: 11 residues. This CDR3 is CASSLGVAQYF. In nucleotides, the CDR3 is TGTGCCAGCAGCTTAGGGGTGGCCCAGTACTTC.

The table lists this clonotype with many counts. CDR3 nucleotides: TGCGCCAGCAGCTTGGAACAAGCGGGGCGCGGGGAGCTGTTTTTT. This sequence encodes CASSLEQAGRGELFF. This chain links TRBV5-1 with TRBJ2-2; TRBD2 matches 7 bases. Per germline, CDR1 SGHRS and CDR2 YFSETQ. The CDR3 contains 15 residues. The V gene end was trimmed by 0 bases and the J gene end by 7 bases; junction bases not matched to a gene: 6.

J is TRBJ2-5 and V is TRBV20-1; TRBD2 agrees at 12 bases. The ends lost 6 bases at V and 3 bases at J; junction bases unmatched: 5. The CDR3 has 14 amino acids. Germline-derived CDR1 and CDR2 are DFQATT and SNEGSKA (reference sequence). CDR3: CSATTSGREETQYF. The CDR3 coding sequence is TGCAGTGCAACGACTAGCGGGAGAGAAGAGACCCAGTACTTC.

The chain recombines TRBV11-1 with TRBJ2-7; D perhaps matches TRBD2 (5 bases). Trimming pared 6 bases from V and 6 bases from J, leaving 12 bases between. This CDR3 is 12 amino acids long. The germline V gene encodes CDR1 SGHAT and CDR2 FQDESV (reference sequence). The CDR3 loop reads CASRDFPREQYF. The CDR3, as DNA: TGTGCCAGCAGGGACTTTCCTCGCGAGCAGTACTTC.

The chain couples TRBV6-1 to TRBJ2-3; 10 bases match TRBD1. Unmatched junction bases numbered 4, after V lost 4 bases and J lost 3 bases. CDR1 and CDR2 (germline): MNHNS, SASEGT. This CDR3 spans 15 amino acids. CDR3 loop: CASSGDRGGTDTQYF. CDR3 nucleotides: TGTGCCAGCAGTGGGGACAGGGGCGGGACAGATACGCAGTATTTT.

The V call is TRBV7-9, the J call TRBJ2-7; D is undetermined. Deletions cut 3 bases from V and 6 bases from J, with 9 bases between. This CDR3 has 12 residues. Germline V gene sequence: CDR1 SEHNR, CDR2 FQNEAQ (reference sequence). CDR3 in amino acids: CASSFLTGEQYF. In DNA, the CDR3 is TGTGCCAGCAGCTTCCTTACGGGCGAGCAGTACTTC.

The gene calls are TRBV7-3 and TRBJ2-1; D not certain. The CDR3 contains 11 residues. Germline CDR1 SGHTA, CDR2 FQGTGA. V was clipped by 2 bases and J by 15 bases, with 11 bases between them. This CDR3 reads CASSLALGLFF. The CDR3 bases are TGTGCCAGCAGCTTAGCGCTCGGGCTGTTCTTC.

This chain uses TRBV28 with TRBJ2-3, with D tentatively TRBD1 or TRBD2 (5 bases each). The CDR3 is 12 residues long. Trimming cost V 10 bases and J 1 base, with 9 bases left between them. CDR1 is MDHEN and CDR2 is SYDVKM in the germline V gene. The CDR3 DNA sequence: TGTGCCACGGGGCGGGGCACAGATACGCAGTATTTT. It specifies CATGRGTDTQYF.

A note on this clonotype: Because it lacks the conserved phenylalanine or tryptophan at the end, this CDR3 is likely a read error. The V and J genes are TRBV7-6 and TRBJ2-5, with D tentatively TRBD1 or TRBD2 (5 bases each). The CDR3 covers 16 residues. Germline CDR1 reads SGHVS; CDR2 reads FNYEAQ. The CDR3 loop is CASSLALRGVQESQYL. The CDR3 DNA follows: TGTGCCAGCAGCTTAGCACTGAGGGGAGTCCAAGAGTCCCAGTACTTA.

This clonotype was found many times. The CDR3 here is CSARRGGPNEQYF. CDR3 DNA: TGCAGTGCTAGGCGGGGGGGCCCTAACGAGCAGTACTTC. The rearrangement joins TRBV20-1 to TRBJ2-7; 9 bases agree with TRBD2. CDR3 size: 13 residues. CDR1 is DFQATT and CDR2 is SNEGSKA in the germline V gene (reference sequence). The V gene end was trimmed by 3 bases and the J gene end by 5 bases; junction bases not matched to a gene: 5.